This section outlines one T cell receptor (beta chain) sequence together with its context. The CDR3 length is 15 residues. The germline gives CDR1 MNHEY, CDR2 SVGAGI. V was clipped by 4 bases and J by 5 bases; unmatched bases: 6. This sample stems from a study of blood T cell repertoires in COVID-19. At the level of the study: Nucleic acid was either cDNA or gDNA, and it came from T cells, B-cell-depleted T cells, or PBMCs.

Original handling: Amplifying reference gene primers gave estimates of nucleated cell counts. Measured with immunoSEQ multiplex PCR; TCRdb has only the in-frame clones, and not every one. That table furnishes V, J and clone size, whereas the DNA furnished D and trimming. The sample holds tens of thousands of clones, approximately 85% seen once. J is TRBJ2-5 and V is TRBV6-5; 11 nucleotides agree with TRBD2. The TCR sequence derives from a human donor in a cohort sampled during active COVID-19. Sequenced material: peripheral blood. The CDR3 reads CASSFTSGGGETQYF. CDR3 DNA sequence: TGTGCCAGCAGTTTCACTAGCGGGGGAGGGGAGACCCAGTACTTC.